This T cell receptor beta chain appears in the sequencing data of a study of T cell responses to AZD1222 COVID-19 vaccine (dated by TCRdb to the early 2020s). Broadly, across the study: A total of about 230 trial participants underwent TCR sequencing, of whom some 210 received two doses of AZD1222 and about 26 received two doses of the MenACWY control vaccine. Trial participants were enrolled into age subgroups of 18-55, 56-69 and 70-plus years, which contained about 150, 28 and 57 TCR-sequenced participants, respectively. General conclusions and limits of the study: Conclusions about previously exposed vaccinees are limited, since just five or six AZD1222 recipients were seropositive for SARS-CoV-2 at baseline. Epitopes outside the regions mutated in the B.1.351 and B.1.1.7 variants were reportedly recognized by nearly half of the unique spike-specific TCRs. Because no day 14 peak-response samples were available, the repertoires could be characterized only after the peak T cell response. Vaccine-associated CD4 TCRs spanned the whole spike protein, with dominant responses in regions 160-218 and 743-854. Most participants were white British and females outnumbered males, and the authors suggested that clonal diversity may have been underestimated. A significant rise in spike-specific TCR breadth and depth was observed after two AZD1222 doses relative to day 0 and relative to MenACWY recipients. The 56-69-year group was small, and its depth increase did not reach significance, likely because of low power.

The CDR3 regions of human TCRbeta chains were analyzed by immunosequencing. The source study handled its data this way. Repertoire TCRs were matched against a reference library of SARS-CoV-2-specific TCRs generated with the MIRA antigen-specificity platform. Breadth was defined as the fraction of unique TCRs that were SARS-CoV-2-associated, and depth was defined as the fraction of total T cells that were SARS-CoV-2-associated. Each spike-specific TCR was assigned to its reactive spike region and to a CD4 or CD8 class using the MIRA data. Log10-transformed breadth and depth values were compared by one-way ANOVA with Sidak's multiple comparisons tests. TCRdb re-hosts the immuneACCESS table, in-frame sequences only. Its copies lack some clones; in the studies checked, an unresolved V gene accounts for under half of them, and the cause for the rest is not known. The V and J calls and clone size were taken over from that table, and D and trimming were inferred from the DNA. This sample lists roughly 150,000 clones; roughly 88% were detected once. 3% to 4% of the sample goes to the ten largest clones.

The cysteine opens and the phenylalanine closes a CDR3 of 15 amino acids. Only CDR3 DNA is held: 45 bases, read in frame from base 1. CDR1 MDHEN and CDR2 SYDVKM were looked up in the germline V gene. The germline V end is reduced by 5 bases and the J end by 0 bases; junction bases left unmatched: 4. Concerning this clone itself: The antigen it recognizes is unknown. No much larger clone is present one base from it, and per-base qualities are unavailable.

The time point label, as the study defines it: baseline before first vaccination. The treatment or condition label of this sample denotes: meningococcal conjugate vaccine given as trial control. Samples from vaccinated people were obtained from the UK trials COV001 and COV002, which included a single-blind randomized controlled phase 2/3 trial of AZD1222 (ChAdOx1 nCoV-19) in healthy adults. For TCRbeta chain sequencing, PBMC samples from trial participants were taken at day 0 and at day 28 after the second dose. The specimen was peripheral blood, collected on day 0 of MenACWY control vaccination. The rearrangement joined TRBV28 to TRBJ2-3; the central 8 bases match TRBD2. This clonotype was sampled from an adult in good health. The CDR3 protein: CASSPGGASTDTQYF. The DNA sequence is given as TGTGCCAGCAGTCCGGGAGGGGCGAGCACAGATACGCAGTATTTT.